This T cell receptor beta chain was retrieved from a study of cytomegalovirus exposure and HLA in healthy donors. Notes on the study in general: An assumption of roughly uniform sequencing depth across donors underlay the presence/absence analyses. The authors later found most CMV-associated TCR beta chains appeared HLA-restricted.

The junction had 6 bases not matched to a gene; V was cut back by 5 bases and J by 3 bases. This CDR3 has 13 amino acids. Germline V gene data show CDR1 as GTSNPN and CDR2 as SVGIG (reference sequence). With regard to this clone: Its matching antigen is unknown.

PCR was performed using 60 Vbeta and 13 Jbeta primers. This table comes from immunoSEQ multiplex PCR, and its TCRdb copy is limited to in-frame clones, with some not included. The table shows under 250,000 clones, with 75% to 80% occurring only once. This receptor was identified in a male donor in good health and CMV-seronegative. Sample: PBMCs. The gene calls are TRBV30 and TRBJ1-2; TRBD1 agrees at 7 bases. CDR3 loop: CAWAFQGDYGYTF. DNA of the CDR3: TGTGCCTGGGCTTTTCAGGGGGACTATGGCTACACCTTC.